This paragraph reports one T cell receptor beta chain. No antigen is known for it. The sample belongs to a study of vaccination effects on CD4 cells after COVID-19. Across the study: After the second dose, samples were taken at median day 72. Findings and limits, study-wide: The study dataset contains few convalescent patients and includes no early post-infection timepoints.

Here immunoSEQ multiplex PCR was the method, and the copy in TCRdb shows in-frame clones only, minus some. Altogether fewer than 90,000 clones are present, around four fifths being singletons, with the ten largest covering 1.1%. Viral peptide pools were used in the ViraFEST assay to expand antigen-specific CD4+ T cells, and sequencing came afterward. CD4+ T cells were isolated after less than 12 days of culture. All study participants received two doses of BNT162b2 or mRNA-1273 vaccine. Some 2.1 million PBMC per well received about 9.8 IU/ml IL-2 and 8 to 10 ug/ml peptides in culture. Half-medium changes using IL-2 medium occurred on days 3 and 7. V dropped 3 bases and J dropped 4 bases, with 14 bases sitting between them. The germline CDR1 and CDR2 sequences are SGDLS and YYNGEE. CDR3 size: 15 residues.

Sample: CD4+ T cells from PBMCs cultured with HCoV-OC43 spike peptides, taken after COVID-19 vaccination. Subset defined: HCoV-OC43 spike overlapping peptide pool stimulation. This chain links TRBV9 with TRBJ1-5; no clear D gene. The source of this sequence is a human donor who received a COVID-19 vaccine. The CDR3 here is CASSALGDLNQPQHF. As DNA, the CDR3 is TGTGCCAGCAGCGCCTTGGGAGATTTGAATCAGCCCCAGCATTTT.